One sample yielded the 30 T cell receptor beta chains listed below, sequenced in a study of blood T cells in healthy people across ages. For the second PCR, which ran for roughly 7 to 11 cycles, a sample-barcoded 5' primer and a J-beta primer mix were used. TCRdb analysed the 5' RACE reads with MiXCR anew, one entry per CDR3 protein. The sample includes about 1.6 million distinct CDR3 sequences, 30% to 40% of them seen just once. The source material was blood. Source of these receptors: a woman aged 30 to 39 in good health.

V gene TRBV7-9 combines with J gene TRBJ1-5; 7 bases align to TRBD1. The CDR3 runs 12 residues. Germline assignment: CDR1 SEHNR and CDR2 FQNEAQ (reference sequence). V trimming: 5 bases; J trimming: 7 bases; junction bases outside the gene matches: 2. The chain's CDR3 is CASSKQGQPQHF. CDR3 DNA: TGTGCCAGCAGCAAACAGGGGCAGCCCCAGCATTTT. Variable domain in full (rest from reference TRBV7-9 and TRBJ1-5): DTGVSQNPRHKITKRGQNVTFRCDPISEHNRLYWYRQTLGQGPEFLTYFQNEAQLEKSRLLSDRFSAERPKGSFSTLEIQRTEQGDSAMYLCASSKQGQPQHFGDGTRLSIL.

The chain recombines TRBV7-3 with TRBJ2-5; perhaps D is TRBD1 or TRBD2 (5 bases each). V was shortened by 0 bases and J by 1 base, with 9 bases between the two germline ends. The CDR3 is made up of 15 amino acids. CDR1 is SGHTA and CDR2 is FQGTGA in the germline V gene. The CDR3 is CASSLTTGTQETQYF. The CDR3, as DNA: TGTGCCAGCAGCTTAACTACCGGGACCCAAGAGACCCAGTACTTC.

The chain combines TRBV6-2 or TRBV6-3 with TRBJ1-1, with TRBD1 identical over 8 bases. The ends lost 6 bases at V and 4 bases at J; junction bases unmatched: 7. Germline CDR1 and CDR2: MNHEY and SVGEGT. The CDR3 is made up of 14 amino acids. The DNA of the CDR3 is TGTGCCAGCAGACCGGGACAGGCCATCACTGAAGCTTTCTTT. Translating gives CASRPGQAITEAFF.

The chain uses TRBV2 and TRBJ2-5; the match to TRBD2 covers 8 bases. The tail of the sequence fits TRBJ2-7 better, so the J call may be wrong. The CDR3 length is 16 residues. Germline V gene lookup returns CDR1 SNHLY and CDR2 FYNNEI. CDR3 sequence (DNA): TGTGCCAGCAGTGAGGGTCCGGGAGGGCCAGGGTACGAGCAGTACTTC. It specifies CASSEGPGGPGYEQYF.

The chain combines TRBV5-1 with TRBJ2-3, with D possibly TRBD1 on 5 matching bases. Trimming pared 0 bases from V and 4 bases from J, leaving 9 bases between. The CDR3 is 14 residues long. Per the germline V gene, CDR1 is SGHRS and CDR2 is YFSETQ. This CDR3 is CASSLGKGSDTQYF. The CDR3 nucleotides are TGCGCCAGCAGCTTGGGGAAGGGGTCAGATACGCAGTATTTT.

This clonotype was picked up a small number of times. The CDR3 bases are TGTGCCAGCAGCCAAGATGGGGGAAGCGGGGATACCTACAATGAGCAGTTCTTC. It translates to CASSQDGGSGDTYNEQFF. The rearrangement uses TRBV4-2 and TRBJ2-1, with 7 bases identical to TRBD2. Germline loops: CDR1 LGHNA, CDR2 YNFKEQ. V was clipped by 0 bases and J by 2 bases; unmatched bases: 10. The CDR3 contains 18 residues.

This rearrangement joins TRBV28 to TRBJ2-7; 7 nucleotides match TRBD1. CDR1 and CDR2 (germline): MDHEN, SYDVKM. This CDR3 has 14 amino acids. V shed 7 bases and J 2 bases; nucleotides not matched to a gene: 8. The CDR3 region has the DNA TGTGCCAGCACCCCGACAGGGTGGACCTACGAGCAGTACTTC. As protein: CASTPTGWTYEQYF. Based on the CDR3 plus reference TRBV28 and TRBJ2-7, the full variable domain is DVKVTQSSRYLVKRTGEKVFLECVQDMDHENMFWYRQDPGLGLRLIYFSYDVKMKEKGDIPEGYSVSREKKERFSLILESASTNQTSMYLCASTPTGWTYEQYFGPGTRLTVT.

The chain's CDR3 is CSARPSGGPRFGEQFF. CDR3 nucleotide sequence: TGCAGTGCTAGACCTAGCGGGGGCCCCCGCTTCGGTGAGCAGTTCTTC. J is TRBJ2-1 and V is TRBV20-1, with 10 bases matching TRBD2. CDR1 DFQATT and CDR2 SNEGSKA come from the germline V gene (reference sequence). The CDR3 loop spans 16 amino acids. V lost 2 bases to trimming and J lost 9 bases; unmatched junction nucleotides: 13.

The chain couples TRBV2 to TRBJ2-4; D gene unclear. The J call may be incorrect, as the DNA end agrees better with TRBJ2-5. The germline CDR1 and CDR2 sequences are SNHLY and FYNNEI. There are 13 residues in the CDR3. CDR3 sequence (DNA): TGTGCCAGCAGTGAAGCGCTTCAGGAGACCCAGTACTTC. Protein sequence: CASSEALQETQYF.

This clonotype was counted a few times. The CDR3 region is CALRRGSGYGYTF. The CDR3 DNA sequence: TGTGCCCTCAGGAGAGGTTCCGGCTATGGCTACACCTTC. The rearrangement uses TRBV6-1 and TRBJ1-2; D is unresolved. The CDR3 has 13 amino acids. CDR1 and CDR2 (germline): MNHNS, SASEGT. The ends were cut back, 11 bases at V and 4 bases at J, with 17 bases in the middle.

This chain uses TRBV5-1 with TRBJ2-1; D uncertain. Trimming left V 0 bases short and J 2 bases short, with 9 bases between. Germline V CDR1 and CDR2: SGHRS, YFSETQ. This CDR3 region has 15 residues. The CDR3 is CASSLDSRTYNEQFF. The DNA for the CDR3 is TGCGCCAGCAGCTTGGACAGTAGAACCTACAATGAGCAGTTCTTC.

This clonotype was recorded at least ten times. The chain joins TRBV29-1 to TRBJ2-1, with D unresolved. Trimming took 2 bases from V and 4 from J, leaving 3 bases between them. CDR1 SQVTM and CDR2 ANQGSEA come from the germline V gene. The CDR3 is made up of 11 amino acids. CDR3 sequence (DNA): TGCAGCGTTGAAAGTTACAATGAGCAGTTCTTC. Encoded protein: CSVESYNEQFF.

The rearrangement links TRBV7-9 to TRBJ2-7; maybe TRBD2 (5 bases). This CDR3 has 13 residues. The germline V gene has CDR1 SEHNR and CDR2 FQNEAQ (reference sequence). Trimming removed 5 bases from V and 2 bases from J, with 10 bases in between. In DNA form, the CDR3 reads TGTGCCAGCAGCCCCGGGAACACCTACGAGCAGTACTTC. Translated: CASSPGNTYEQYF.

A remark on this clonotype: Just one base apart from a much larger clone, this may be a read error. This chain uses TRBV5-1 with TRBJ1-1; TRBD1 agrees at 11 bases. The CDR3 contains 16 residues. Germline CDR1 reads SGHRS; CDR2 reads YFSETQ. Here the CDR3 reads CASSSRTGGVDTDAFF. The CDR3, as DNA: TGCGCCAGCAGCTCGAGGACAGGGGGCGTCGACACTGACGCTTTCTTT.

The chain recombines TRBV4-2 with TRBJ2-2; 8 bases map to TRBD2. Per germline, CDR1 LGHNA and CDR2 YNFKEQ. J was trimmed by 1 base and V by 7 bases; bases with no gene match: 8. The CDR3 sequence is 16 residues long. CDR3 nucleotides: TGTGCCAGCATCGCGGGGCTAGCGGGGAACACCGGGGAGCTGTTTTTT. Translation: CASIAGLAGNTGELFF.

This chain uses TRBV5-6 with TRBJ1-2; D uncertain. The CDR3 loop spans 13 amino acids. The ends were cut back, 2 bases at V and 8 bases at J, with 13 bases in the middle. Germline V lookup: CDR1 SGHDT, CDR2 YYEEEE. The CDR3: CASSLGSRAGYTF. The DNA of the CDR3 is TGTGCCAGCAGCTTAGGGTCGCGAGCCGGCTACACCTTC.

This clonotype was counted once. With a much larger clone just one base away, this may be a read error. CDR3 nucleotides: TGTGCCATCAGTGAGTCAGACAGGGGGCGCATCGATGAGCAGTACTTC. Residues: CAISESDRGRIDEQYF. The chain carries TRBV10-3 and TRBJ2-5; TRBD1 matches at 10 bases. The length of the CDR3 is 16 residues. Trimming cost V 0 bases and J 11 bases; bases outside gene matches: 12. The germline V gene encodes CDR1 ENHRY and CDR2 SYGVKD.

Comment on this clonotype: This clone may be a read error of a much larger clone one base away. The gene calls are TRBV7-6 and TRBJ2-3; perhaps TRBD1 as D (5 bases). CDR1 and CDR2 (germline): SGHVS, FNYEAQ. The CDR3 has 14 residues. The CDR3 is CASGLGPGSDTQYF. In nucleotides, the CDR3 is TGTGCCAGCGGCTTAGGGCCAGGGTCGGATACGCAGTATTTT.

The chain has TRBV20-1 and TRBJ2-1; TRBD2 might be the D (5 bases). Germline V gene lookup returns CDR1 DFQATT and CDR2 SNEGSKA (reference sequence). The V end lost 3 bases, the J end lost 10 bases, and 13 bases lay between the germline ends. The CDR3 has 12 amino acids. The CDR3 loop is CSARNLAEEQFF. The CDR3 DNA follows: TGCAGTGCTAGGAACCTAGCTGAGGAGCAGTTCTTC.

In DNA form, the CDR3 reads TGTGCCAGCAGCCCTCCCAACCAAGCGTCCTACAATGAGCAGTACTTC. It specifies CASSPPNQASYNEQYF. The chain combines TRBV3-1 with TRBJ2-1; no clear D. Near its end, the DNA agrees better with TRBJ2-7, so the J call may be wrong. The CDR3 loop spans 16 amino acids. In germline, CDR1 is LGHDT, CDR2 YNNKEL (reference sequence).

This clonotype was observed once. The rearrangement uses TRBV3-1 and TRBJ2-1, with D uncertain. Germline V gives CDR1 LGHDT, CDR2 YNNKEL (reference sequence). V was pared by 0 bases and J by 5 bases, with 14 bases between. The CDR3 spans 16 residues. The CDR3 DNA sequence: TGTGCCAGCAGCCAAGATCTAAGCCTCGGAAACAATGAGCAGTTCTTC. Protein product: CASSQDLSLGNNEQFF.

This clonotype was found a few times. The chain is built from TRBV4-1 and TRBJ2-7, with unresolved D. Trimming cost V 0 bases and J 5 bases, with 8 bases left between them. Germline CDR1 MGHRA, CDR2 YSYEKL. The CDR3 has 13 residues. CDR3 DNA sequence: TGCGCCAGCAGCCAAGATCATGGGCACGAGCAGTACTTC. This gives the protein CASSQDHGHEQYF.

The genes are TRBV4-1 and TRBJ2-1; the D gene is possibly TRBD2 (6 bases). The V gene's germline CDR1 is MGHRA and CDR2 YSYEKL. The V gene lost 1 base and the J gene lost 0 bases, with 13 bases spanning the gap. The CDR3 consists of 17 residues. The CDR3: CASSQGRAASSYNEQFF. The CDR3 nucleotides read TGCGCCAGCAGCCAAGGGAGGGCCGCGAGCTCCTACAATGAGCAGTTCTTC.

The chain links TRBV6-6 to TRBJ1-1; D remains ambiguous. This CDR3 is built from 12 residues. V dropped 2 bases and J dropped 5 bases, with 6 bases sitting between them. Germline-derived CDR1 and CDR2 are MNHNY and SVGAGI (reference sequence). The CDR3 loop is CASSYLETEAFF. CDR3 nucleotides: TGTGCCAGCAGTTACCTGGAGACTGAAGCTTTCTTT.

The rearrangement uses TRBV5-1 and TRBJ1-2; no clear D gene. The V and J ends lost 2 bases and 4 bases respectively, with 9 bases between them. The CDR3 contains 13 residues. Germline V gene data show CDR1 as SGHRS and CDR2 as YFSETQ. CDR3 region: CASSFDGTYGYTF. The CDR3 DNA reads as TGCGCCAGCAGCTTTGACGGAACCTATGGCTACACCTTC.

This chain links TRBV5-1 with TRBJ2-3; weak D call: TRBD1 (5 bases). Germline values: CDR1 SGHRS, CDR2 YFSETQ. This CDR3 comprises 18 residues. Trimming took 2 bases from V and 1 from J, leaving 20 bases between them. CDR3 bases: TGCGCCAGCAGCTTCTCAGGGTTCGAACGGAGCCGCACAGATACGCAGTATTTT. It translates to CASSFSGFERSRTDTQYF.

The V call is TRBV4-1, the J call TRBJ2-7; 14 nucleotides align to TRBD2. The CDR3 totals 17 residues. J was trimmed by 4 bases and V by 1 base; bases with no gene match: 6. Germline CDR1 and CDR2: MGHRA and YSYEKL. The DNA of the CDR3 is TGCGCCAGCAGCCAAGGGGGGACTAGCGGGAGTTCTTACGAGCAGTACTTC. This gives the protein CASSQGGTSGSSYEQYF.

Notes on this clonotype: A read error may produce the germline difference seen at one junction end. J is TRBJ1-3 and V is TRBV4-2; D gene ambiguous. Looked up from germline, CDR1 is LGHNA and CDR2 is YNFKEQ. CDR3 length: 14 amino acids. The CDR3 sequence: CASSQAGERNTRYF. The CDR3 DNA sequence: TGTGCCAGCAGCCAAGCCGGGGAGAGAAACACCAGATATTTT.

V gene TRBV3-1 combines with J gene TRBJ2-2; 7 nucleotides agree with TRBD1. The V and J ends lost 4 bases and 7 bases, in that order; junction bases with no gene match: 3. This CDR3 spans 13 amino acids. The germline CDR1 and CDR2 sequences are LGHDT and YNNKEL (reference sequence). The CDR3 is CASSLQGYGELFF. The CDR3, as DNA: TGTGCCAGCAGCCTACAGGGGTACGGGGAGCTGTTTTTT.

The rearrangement joins TRBV3-1 to TRBJ1-2, with 8 bases aligning to TRBD1. The CDR3 spans 14 residues. The germline CDR1 and CDR2 sequences are LGHDT and YNNKEL (reference sequence). Trimming took 2 bases from V and 6 from J; bases not matched to a gene: 5. The DNA of the CDR3 is TGTGCCAGCAGCCAACGGACAGGGTCGCATGGCTACACCTTC. Residues: CASSQRTGSHGYTF.